The 10 T cell receptor beta chains presented below share a single source sample, sequenced in a study of T cell repertoires in cytomegalovirus infection. MiXCR, run by TCRdb on the reads, gives a single entry per CDR3 protein. The sample shows about 890,000 distinct CDR3 sequences, approximately 32% of them seen only once. For these TCRs, the target antigens are not known. The source material was cultured CD8+ T cells from PBMCs, sampled from culture after CMV antigen stimulation. These receptor sequences come from a human donor in good health (CMV status not recorded). Some clones in this sample may be carry-over from other donors' samples.

This clonotype was found a few times. The chain combines TRBV7-6 with TRBJ2-2; no reliable D call. V was cut by 2 bases and J by 2 bases, with 9 bases left in between. The CDR3 runs 15 residues. Germline CDR1 SGHVS, CDR2 FNYEAQ. CDR3 in DNA: TGTGCCAGCAGCTTATCGCCCAGTAACACCGGGGAGCTGTTTTTT. Protein sequence: CASSLSPSNTGELFF.

This sequence joins TRBV20-1 and TRBJ2-3, with 10 nucleotides matching TRBD1. Trimming removed 1 base from V and 3 bases from J; junction bases left unmatched: 10. The CDR3 contains 17 residues. Germline lookup yields CDR1 DFQATT and CDR2 SNEGSKA (reference sequence). The CDR3 loop is CSARGSYWGQGTDTQYF. DNA of the CDR3: TGCAGTGCTAGAGGATCTTACTGGGGACAGGGGACAGATACGCAGTATTTT.

Note on this clonotype: This may be a read error: a much more frequent sequence differs by one nucleotide. The rearrangement joins TRBV7-2 to TRBJ2-1; TRBD1 aligns across 10 bases. CDR3 length equals 15 residues. From germline, CDR1 is SGHTA and CDR2 FQGNSA. CDR3 coding DNA: TGTGCCAACAGCCTCGGGACAGGGGACAGCAATGAGCAGTTCTTC. Translation: CANSLGTGDSNEQFF.

The rearrangement joins TRBV6-2 or TRBV6-3 to TRBJ1-2; D is perhaps TRBD1 (5 bases). V lost 6 bases, J lost 6 bases, and 17 bases lay in between. Germline V gene lookup returns CDR1 MNHEY and CDR2 SVGEGT. The CDR3 totals 14 residues. The CDR3 bases are TGTGCCAGCAGGGCAGAATACAGGATACATGGCTACACCTTC. It yields the protein CASRAEYRIHGYTF.

The chain couples TRBV12-3 or TRBV12-4 to TRBJ2-1; D is unresolved. The V end lost 7 bases, the J end lost 6 bases, and 13 bases lay between the germline ends. The CDR3 length is 13 residues. The CDR3 region is CASTPTIFNEQFF. In DNA, the CDR3 is TGTGCCAGCACTCCCACCATTTTCAATGAGCAGTTCTTC.

This clonotype was counted a few times. The genes are TRBV6-5 and TRBJ2-3; TRBD2 aligns across 8 bases. The CDR3 length is 18 residues. Germline trimming cut 5 bases from V and 2 bases from J; bases unmatched to any gene: 15. Germline V CDR1 and CDR2: MNHEY, SVGAGI. CDR3 sequence: CASSRLAYVSRSTDTQYF. CDR3 nucleotide sequence: TGTGCCAGCAGTCGACTAGCGTATGTCTCGAGATCCACAGATACGCAGTATTTT.

The rearrangement uses TRBV7-6 and TRBJ1-2; tentative D call: TRBD1 (6 bases). Germline-derived CDR1 and CDR2 are SGHVS and FNYEAQ. Trimming removed 3 bases from V and 4 bases from J, with 9 bases in between. The CDR3 consists of 13 residues. The CDR3 DNA sequence: TGTGCCAGCAGCTTTACGGACAGCTATGGCTACACCTTC. Translating it yields CASSFTDSYGYTF.

This chain joins TRBV24-1 and TRBJ2-1, with TRBD1 identical over 9 bases. This CDR3 has 16 residues. Trimming at V came to 4 bases and at J to 4 bases, leaving 7 bases not matched to a gene. Germline-derived CDR1 and CDR2 are KGHDR and SFDVKD. The CDR3 DNA reads TGTGCCACCAGTGACCCGAACAGGGGGCTGTACAATGAGCAGTTCTTC. The encoded protein is CATSDPNRGLYNEQFF.

This clonotype was detected a few times. The genes are TRBV7-9 and TRBJ2-5; 10 nucleotides line up with TRBD2. The germline gives CDR1 SEHNR, CDR2 FQNEAQ (reference sequence). The CDR3 runs to 19 residues. The V segment lost 2 bases and the J segment 1 base; nucleotides outside the gene matches: 13. As DNA, the CDR3 is TGTGCCAGCAGCTTAATTGGGTCTAGCGGGGGCCTAGTCCAAGAGACCCAGTACTTC. As protein: CASSLIGSSGGLVQETQYF.

This clonotype was observed a few times. The rearrangement joins TRBV19 to TRBJ1-1; TRBD1 matches 8 bases. In germline, CDR1 is LNHDA, CDR2 SQIVND (reference sequence). The CDR3 totals 16 residues. The V and J ends lost 3 bases and 4 bases, in that order; junction bases with no gene match: 10. The CDR3 DNA is TGTGCCAGTAGTATGGTGCGGACAGGGCGGCTCACTGAAGCTTTCTTT. Protein sequence: CASSMVRTGRLTEAFF.